The clone carrying this T cell receptor beta chain was seen a handful of times. Antigen unknown. Bulk TCR libraries were made with methods that had been previously described and with listed TCR primers. Each CDR3 protein gets one entry after TCRdb re-called the PCR reads with MiXCR. The sample lists about 510,000 distinct CDR3 sequences; 25% were seen once. Germline CDR1 reads MNHEY; CDR2 reads SMNVEV (reference sequence). The CDR3 covers 15 residues. The V gene lost 1 base and the J gene lost 2 bases, with 10 bases spanning the gap. This sample was taken from a study of molecular identifiers for immune sequencing clone quantification. Study-level information: Across replicate runs, RNA obtained from approximately 20,000 or 100,000 naive CD8 cells was divided into five, with four undergoing sequencing. Study results and limitations: Sizes of highly expanded clones could be underestimated through identical TCRs sharing a barcode. Single-cell amounts of spiked Jurkat TCR RNA were reportedly detectable among roughly 1 million naive cells.

The source material was naive CD8+ T cells from blood, with Jurkat cell RNA spiked in. Subset denoted: FACS-sorted CD8+CD4-CCR7+CD45RA+ naive T cells. The J gene is TRBJ2-3, the V gene TRBV27, with D tentatively TRBD1 (5 bases). The TCR originated in a human donor in good health. Some libraries in this study had Jurkat cell RNA spiked in. DNA for the CDR3: TGTGCCAGCAGTTTATGGACAAAAAACACAGATACGCAGTATTTT. Protein sequence: CASSLWTKNTDTQYF.